This entry describes one T cell receptor (beta chain). What it binds is unknown. This record comes from a study of shared clonotypes between healthy human individuals. Turning to the study itself: Contributing individuals were a couple of females and a few males aged 18 to 49. Study-wide results and caveats: Sampling was confined to blood; repertoires within tissues likely differ.

Using immunoSEQ multiplex PCR, the repertoire was profiled, and TCRdb retains in-frame clones only, with some absent. The sample lists about half a million clones; about four fifths were seen once. This CDR3 has 14 residues. Germline CDR1 and CDR2: SGHRS and YFSETQ. Trimming took 7 bases from V and 3 from J; bases not matched to a gene: 4. Donors were healthy HIV-negative adults without recent acute infections or vaccinations. The chain uses TRBV5-1 and TRBJ2-7, with 13 bases fitting TRBD2. The receptor comes from a woman in her thirties or forties in good health. Some clones in this sample may be carry-over from other donors' samples. Sequences were obtained from PBMCs. The CDR3 loop is CASARTSGSYEQYF. In nucleotides, the CDR3 is TGCGCCAGCGCTCGGACTAGCGGGAGCTACGAGCAGTACTTC.